The 6 T cell receptor beta chains below come from one sample, sequenced in a study of T cells in Graves' hyperthyroidism and ophthalmopathy. TCR beta CDR3 regions were amplified from RNA transcripts. The TCR CDR3 first-round RT-PCR relied on the HTBI primer set. MiXCR, run by TCRdb on the multiplex PCR reads, gives a single entry per CDR3 protein. This table has 550,000 to 800,000 distinct CDR3 sequences, 15% to 20% appearing once. Sequencing was performed on blood. The receptors originated from a middle-aged man with Graves' hyperthyroidism.

The chain recombines TRBV27 with TRBJ2-1, with TRBD1 matching 8 bases. After removal of 6 bases from V and 7 bases from J, the junction contained 8 bases not matched to a gene. Germline V gene sequence: CDR1 MNHEY, CDR2 SMNVEV (reference sequence). The CDR3 contains 14 residues. The CDR3 nucleotides are TGTGCCAGCAGGCCCGGACAGGGCAGGAATGAGCAGTTCTTC. Translating it yields CASRPGQGRNEQFF.

This clonotype was seen repeatedly, ten times or more. The rearrangement joins TRBV12-3 or TRBV12-4 to TRBJ1-2; D uncertain. CDR3 length: 17 residues. The ends were cut back, 5 bases at V and 4 bases at J, with 23 bases in the middle. Here the CDR3 reads CASSPTRASPGLYGYTF. The CDR3, as DNA: TGTGCCAGCAGTCCGACTCGGGCCTCCCCCGGACTCTATGGCTACACCTTC.

This chain uses TRBV12-3 or TRBV12-4 with TRBJ2-3; 7 bases line up with TRBD1. The trim removed 1 base at V and 7 bases at J, leaving 8 bases unmatched. The CDR3 is 15 amino acids. The CDR3 nucleotides read TGTGCCAGCAGTTTAGAGGCACAGGGGCGGAATACGCAGTATTTT. Protein product: CASSLEAQGRNTQYF.

The table lists this clonotype with many counts. V gene TRBV6-2 or TRBV6-3 combines with J gene TRBJ1-1; D uncertain. CDR1 is MNHEY, CDR2 SVGEGT, per germline. The CDR3 length is 14 residues. V lost 2 bases and J 0 bases, leaving 7 bases between the germline ends. The CDR3 nucleotides are TGTGCCAGCAGTTACGGAGGCGTGAACACTGAAGCTTTCTTT. This codes for CASSYGGVNTEAFF.

This clonotype has ten or more counts. CDR3 sequence: CASSLAGGLSEQFF. Here the CDR3 DNA reads TGTGCCAGCAGCTTAGCGGGAGGGTTGTCTGAGCAGTTCTTC. The J gene is TRBJ2-1, the V gene TRBV28; 11 positions match TRBD2. The V and J ends lost 6 bases and 9 bases, in that order; junction bases with no gene match: 7. The CDR3 loop spans 14 amino acids. Germline CDR1 MDHEN, CDR2 SYDVKM.

This clonotype was recorded at least ten times. The chain recombines TRBV10-3 with TRBJ2-5; no reliable D call. The CDR3 has 11 amino acids. Germline CDR1 ENHRY, CDR2 SYGVKD. Trimming left V 3 bases short and J 10 bases short, with 9 bases between. CDR3 loop: CAISDGGNQYF. Written as DNA, the CDR3 is TGTGCCATCAGTGACGGCGGTAACCAGTACTTC.